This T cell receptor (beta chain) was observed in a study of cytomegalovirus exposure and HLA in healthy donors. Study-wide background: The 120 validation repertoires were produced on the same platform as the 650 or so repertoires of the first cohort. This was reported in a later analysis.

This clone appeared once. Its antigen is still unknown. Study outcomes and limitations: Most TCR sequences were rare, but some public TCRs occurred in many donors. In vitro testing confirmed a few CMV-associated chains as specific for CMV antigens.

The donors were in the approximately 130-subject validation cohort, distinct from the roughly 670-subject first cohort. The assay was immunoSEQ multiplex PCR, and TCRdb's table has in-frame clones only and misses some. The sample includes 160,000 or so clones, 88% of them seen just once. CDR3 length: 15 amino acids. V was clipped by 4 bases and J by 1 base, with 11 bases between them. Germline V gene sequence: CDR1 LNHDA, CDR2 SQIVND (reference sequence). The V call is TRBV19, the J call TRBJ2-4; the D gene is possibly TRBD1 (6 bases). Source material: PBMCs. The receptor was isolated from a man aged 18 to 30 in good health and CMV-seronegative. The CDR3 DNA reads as TGTGCCAGTAGTAGCCTGAGGGGGGCCAAAAACATTCAGTACTTC. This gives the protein CASSSLRGAKNIQYF.